Following are 14 T cell receptor beta chains from one sample sequenced in a study of T-cell memory formation after mild COVID-19. TCRdb called the 5' RACE reads again in MiXCR, with one record for every CDR3 protein. The sample consists of about half a million distinct CDR3 sequences, 15% to 20% of them appearing once. Source material: PBMCs or a T cell subset sorted from them (not recorded which). The receptors come from an adult woman who had mild COVID-19 (a few samples of this study predate the infection). Cell type and time point are not known.

The gene calls are TRBV5-1 and TRBJ2-3; 10 bases match TRBD2. Germline V CDR1 and CDR2: SGHRS, YFSETQ. The CDR3 length is 16 residues. V shed 3 bases, J shed 0 bases, and the junction held 4 bases outside the gene matches. The CDR3 is CASSSTSGLSTDTQYF. In nucleotides, the CDR3 is TGCGCCAGCAGCTCGACTAGCGGGCTAAGCACAGATACGCAGTATTTT.

The CDR3 loop is CASSQDGLAGATGELFF. The CDR3 DNA reads as TGCGCCAGCAGCCAAGATGGCCTAGCGGGAGCAACCGGGGAGCTGTTTTTT. The chain carries TRBV4-3 and TRBJ2-2; 10 positions agree with TRBD2. The CDR3 has 17 residues. Germline CDR1 is LGHNA and CDR2 is YSLEER. V shed 0 bases and J 5 bases; nucleotides not matched to a gene: 6.

This clonotype came up a few times. The genes are TRBV7-9 and TRBJ2-7, with TRBD1 matching 7 bases. With 0 bases clipped from V and 6 bases from J, the junction kept 8 bases outside the gene matches. Germline CDR1 is SEHNR and CDR2 is FQNEAQ (reference sequence). The CDR3 totals 15 residues. CDR3 DNA sequence: TGTGCCAGCAGCTTAGCGGGGAGACAGGGACCCGAGCAGTACTTC. It specifies CASSLAGRQGPEQYF.

The rearrangement links TRBV29-1 to TRBJ1-1, with 7 nucleotides matching TRBD1. This CDR3 is 13 amino acids long. Trimming took 7 bases from V and 0 from J; bases not matched to a gene: 5. CDR1 SQVTM and CDR2 ANQGSEA come from the germline V gene. CDR3: CSAQTGLNTEAFF. For the CDR3, the DNA is TGCAGCGCCCAGACAGGGCTGAACACTGAAGCTTTCTTT.

This clonotype was observed many times. The chain recombines TRBV20-1 with TRBJ2-5, with D possibly TRBD2 on 5 matching bases. From germline, CDR1 is DFQATT and CDR2 SNEGSKA (reference sequence). The V end lost 4 bases, the J end lost 7 bases, and 13 bases lay between the germline ends. The CDR3 spans 12 residues. CDR3 DNA: TGCAGTGCTACTACTCGGGGAGTGACCCAGTACTTC. Translating gives CSATTRGVTQYF.

This clonotype turned up a few times. The rearrangement links TRBV19 to TRBJ1-6; tentatively, D is TRBD1 (5 bases). The CDR3 totals 14 residues. V gave up 3 bases and J gave up 10 bases, with 13 bases separating them. CDR1 LNHDA and CDR2 SQIVND come from the germline V gene (reference sequence). The DNA of the CDR3 is TGTGCCAGTAGTATGGTGAGGGGTGACTCACCCCTCCACTTT. As protein: CASSMVRGDSPLHF.

This clonotype was observed at least ten times. J is TRBJ2-1 and V is TRBV27, with D unclear. The CDR3 is 15 residues long. Trimming cost V 4 bases and J 5 bases, with 15 bases left between them. CDR1 and CDR2 (germline): MNHEY, SMNVEV (reference sequence). CDR3 loop: CASSSGPPVDNEQFF. CDR3 in DNA: TGTGCCAGCAGTTCCGGACCGCCCGTAGACAATGAGCAGTTCTTC.

For the CDR3, the DNA is TGTGCCAGCAGCCAGGGGGGGGAGCTGTTTTTT. It is translated as CASSQGGELFF. The V call is TRBV7-6, the J call TRBJ2-2, with D perhaps matching TRBD1 (6 bases). Trimming took 5 bases from V and 8 from J, leaving 6 bases between them. The CDR3 runs 11 residues. Germline CDR1 SGHVS, CDR2 FNYEAQ.

This rearrangement joins TRBV27 to TRBJ2-5, with a tentative D call TRBD1 (5 bases). Germline CDR1 reads MNHEY; CDR2 reads SMNVEV (reference sequence). CDR3 length: 14 residues. Trimming left V 5 bases short and J 5 bases short, with 15 bases between. The CDR3 coding sequence is TGTGCCAGCAGTGAGGCAGGGATGGTGGAGACCCAGTACTTC. Its protein product is CASSEAGMVETQYF.

This clonotype was seen a few times. The CDR3, as DNA: TGTGCCAGCAGCTTGGGCGGGATCGGGGATGAGCAGTTCTTC. Encoded protein: CASSLGGIGDEQFF. The V call is TRBV7-3, the J call TRBJ2-1, with a tentative D call TRBD2 (6 bases). V was trimmed by 3 bases and J by 8 bases, leaving 14 bases between them. CDR3 length: 14 amino acids. CDR1 and CDR2 from the germline V gene are SGHTA and FQGTGA.

This clonotype has just a few counts. This chain joins TRBV7-9 and TRBJ1-1; unclear D gene. The length of the CDR3 is 12 residues. Trimming stripped 5 bases from V and 6 bases from J, with 10 bases between. The germline V gene encodes CDR1 SEHNR and CDR2 FQNEAQ (reference sequence). The CDR3 DNA is TGTGCCAGCAGCAATCCCAACGCTGAAGCTTTCTTT. This codes for CASSNPNAEAFF.

This clonotype came up a few times. V and J are TRBV24-1 and TRBJ2-5; D unresolved. V lost 1 base, J lost 2 bases, and 7 bases lay in between. Germline loops: CDR1 KGHDR, CDR2 SFDVKD. The CDR3 has 14 residues. In DNA form, the CDR3 reads TGTGCCACCAGTGATTTTGATAAGCAAGAGACCCAGTACTTC. As protein: CATSDFDKQETQYF.

The chain's CDR3 is CASSQDWQGAIQYF. In nucleotides, the CDR3 is TGTGCCAGCAGCCAAGATTGGCAGGGGGCCATTCAGTACTTC. This sequence joins TRBV3-1 and TRBJ2-4; TRBD1 agrees at 8 bases. V shed 0 bases, J shed 9 bases, and the junction held 4 bases outside the gene matches. This CDR3 is 14 amino acids long. Germline V gives CDR1 LGHDT, CDR2 YNNKEL (reference sequence).

In nucleotides, the CDR3 is TGCGCCAGCAGCTTGGCTACAGGGGGTCGACAAGAGACCCAGTACTTC. Its translation is CASSLATGGRQETQYF. The chain uses TRBV5-1 and TRBJ2-5, with 8 bases identical to TRBD1. CDR1 and CDR2 from the germline V gene are SGHRS and YFSETQ. There are 16 residues in the CDR3. V lost 0 bases and J lost 2; bases outside the gene matches: 6. The complete variable domain, with remaining parts taken from reference TRBV5-1 and TRBJ2-5, reads KAGVTQTPRYLIKTRGQQVTLSCSPISGHRSVSWYQQTPGQGLQFLFEYFSETQRNKGNFPGRFSGRQFSNSRSEMNVSTLELGDSALYLCASSLATGGRQETQYFGPGTRLLVL.